Below, 11 T cell receptor beta chains from the same sample are listed, as sequenced in a study of T cell responses to AZD1222 COVID-19 vaccine. The table came from immunoSEQ multiplex PCR; TCRdb's copy has only in-frame clones and leaves some out. Of about 120,000 clones listed, around nine tenths were seen once; the top ten hold around 12%. Here the sequenced sample was peripheral blood, taken on day 0 of AZD1222 vaccination. These receptors were collected from an adult in good health.

This clone was seen a handful of times. The chain carries TRBV4-3 and TRBJ1-4, with D hard to call. This CDR3 contains 15 residues. The germline gives CDR1 LGHNA, CDR2 YSLEER. Trimming cost V 1 base and J 0 bases, with 6 bases left between them. As DNA, the CDR3 is TGCGCCAGCAGCCAAGGTATTGCAACTAATGAAAAACTGTTTTTT. This translates into CASSQGIATNEKLFF.

The chain uses TRBV9 and TRBJ1-6; the match to TRBD1 covers 8 bases. This CDR3 region has 16 residues. With V trimmed by 2 bases and J by 7 bases, 8 bases remained unmatched. The V gene's germline CDR1 is SGDLS and CDR2 YYNGEE. CDR3 in amino acids: CASSVSDRAKNSPLHF. The CDR3 nucleotides read TGTGCCAGCAGCGTGTCGGACAGGGCAAAGAATTCACCCCTCCACTTT. The full variable domain, in which reference TRBV9 and TRBJ1-6 provide the parts outside the CDR3, is DSGVTQTPKHLITATGQRVTLRCSPRSGDLSVYWYQQSLDQGLQFLIQYYNGEERAKGNILERFSAQQFPDLHSELNLSSLELGDSALYFCASSVSDRAKNSPLHFGNGTRLTVT.

The chain couples TRBV15 to TRBJ2-7; 8 nucleotides align to TRBD2. CDR3 length: 14 residues. CDR1 LNHNV and CDR2 YYDKDF come from the germline V gene (reference sequence). Trimming removed 0 bases from V and 5 bases from J; junction bases left unmatched: 3. CDR3 sequence (DNA): TGTGCCACCAGCAGAGATCCGGGAGGGAACGAGCAGTACTTC. Protein product: CATSRDPGGNEQYF.

The chain employs TRBV28 and TRBJ1-5; 7 bases fit TRBD1. Germline lookup yields CDR1 MDHEN and CDR2 SYDVKM. V shed 6 bases, J shed 9 bases, and the junction held 11 bases outside the gene matches. CDR3 length: 14 amino acids. The CDR3 nucleotides are TGTGCCAGCAGCCCCCGACAGGGACGTAGGCCCCAGCATTTT. Translated: CASSPRQGRRPQHF.

The chain carries TRBV10-1 and TRBJ1-5, with 7 bases identical to TRBD1. The germline gives CDR1 WNHNN, CDR2 SYGVQD (reference sequence). CDR3 length: 23 residues. J lost 2 bases, V lost 0 bases, and 25 bases had no gene match. The CDR3, as DNA: TGCGCCAGCAGTGAGTCTCGGGACAGTAAGGATAGAGAGCGCGTAGAGGGCAATCAGCCCCAGCATTTT. Protein product: CASSESRDSKDRERVEGNQPQHF.

The V gene is TRBV7-9, the J gene TRBJ1-6, with D unresolved. Germline lookup yields CDR1 SEHNR and CDR2 FQNEAQ (reference sequence). This CDR3 has 12 amino acids. The V end lost 7 bases, the J end lost 8 bases, and 9 bases lay between the germline ends. CDR3: CASTNPYSPLHF. DNA for the CDR3: TGTGCCAGCACCAATCCGTATTCACCCCTCCACTTT.

J is TRBJ2-2 and V is TRBV6-2 or TRBV6-3; maybe TRBD2 (6 bases). This CDR3 is 18 amino acids long. V lost 5 bases and J lost 2, with 21 bases in between. From germline, CDR1 is MNHEY and CDR2 SVGEGT. The CDR3 spells CASSGALGLPLNTGELFF. For the CDR3, the DNA is TGTGCCAGCAGTGGGGCCCTGGGACTTCCCCTCAACACCGGGGAGCTGTTTTTT.

The chain combines TRBV5-1 with TRBJ2-7, with 8 bases aligning to TRBD2. CDR3 length: 14 residues. Trimming cost V 1 base and J 3 bases; bases outside gene matches: 3. In germline, CDR1 is SGHRS, CDR2 YFSETQ. For the CDR3, the DNA is TGCGCCAGCAGCTTGATCGGGACTAGCTACGAGCAGTACTTC. Its translation: CASSLIGTSYEQYF.

The chain is built from TRBV20-1 and TRBJ2-7, with D tentatively TRBD2 (5 bases). The CDR3 consists of 10 residues. The V gene lost 5 bases and the J gene lost 5 bases, with 7 bases spanning the gap. Germline values: CDR1 DFQATT, CDR2 SNEGSKA (reference sequence). The chain's CDR3 is CSASEDEQYF. In DNA form, the CDR3 reads TGCAGTGCTTCGGAGGACGAGCAGTACTTC.

The chain uses TRBV15 and TRBJ2-3, with TRBD1 as a possible D gene (6 bases). CDR1 and CDR2 (germline): LNHNV, YYDKDF (reference sequence). CDR3 length: 13 residues. V gave up 7 bases and J gave up 10 bases, with 18 bases separating them. The CDR3 nucleotides read TGTGCCACCACCCCTGGACCCGGGACACCGCAGTATTTT. Amino acid sequence: CATTPGPGTPQYF.

The J gene is TRBJ1-2, the V gene TRBV4-3; 8 nucleotides line up with TRBD1. Germline CDR1 LGHNA, CDR2 YSLEER. V was pared by 3 bases and J by 3 bases, with 3 bases of the junction left unmatched. This CDR3 is 14 amino acids long. The CDR3, as DNA: TGCGCCAGCAGCCAGGACAGGGATGACTATGGCTACACCTTC. Amino acids: CASSQDRDDYGYTF.